These 9 T cell receptor beta chains were all obtained from the same sample, sequenced in a study of identifying expanded T cells in peripheral blood. Repertoires were generated with immunoSEQ multiplex PCR, while TCRdb's copy carries only in-frame clones and drops some. This table holds about 63,000 clones, over 80% found once. What was sequenced was blood. The source of these receptors is a person between 18 and 69 years old in good health.

The chain carries TRBV10-1 and TRBJ2-7; no reliable D call. Trimming left V 2 bases short and J 7 bases short, with 15 bases between. The CDR3 runs 14 residues. Germline V gene data show CDR1 as WNHNN and CDR2 as SYGVQD (reference sequence). The CDR3 protein is CASSEGRDVDEQYV. The CDR3 nucleotides read TGCGCCAGCAGTGAGGGAAGGGATGTAGATGAGCAGTACGTC.

This clone was seen more than once but under ten times. In nucleotides, the CDR3 is TGCGCCAGCAGCAGCTCCCTCTCCTACGAGCAGTACTTC. Translating it yields CASSSSLSYEQYF. V usage is TRBV5-1 and J usage is TRBJ2-7; D uncertain. The CDR3 runs 13 residues. Trimming removed 4 bases from V and 0 bases from J, with 8 bases in between. CDR1 is SGHRS, CDR2 YFSETQ, per germline. Full variable domain (missing parts from reference TRBV5-1 and TRBJ2-7): KAGVTQTPRYLIKTRGQQVTLSCSPISGHRSVSWYQQTPGQGLQFLFEYFSETQRNKGNFPGRFSGRQFSNSRSEMNVSTLELGDSALYLCASSSSLSYEQYFGPGTRLTVT.

There are a few counts of this clone. The chain recombines TRBV5-5 with TRBJ2-1; 7 nucleotides agree with TRBD1. With V trimmed by 4 bases and J by 7 bases, 2 bases remained unmatched. Per the germline V gene, CDR1 is SGHKS and CDR2 is YYEKEE (reference sequence). The CDR3 is made up of 12 amino acids. CDR3 in amino acids: CASSLTGNEQFF. The DNA of the CDR3 is TGTGCCAGCAGCCTGACAGGGAATGAGCAGTTCTTC.

The rearrangement joins TRBV5-4 to TRBJ1-2; TRBD1 matches at 12 bases. V lost 5 bases to trimming and J lost 4 bases; unmatched junction nucleotides: 12. The CDR3 has 17 residues. Germline V gene data show CDR1 as SGHNT and CDR2 as YYREEE (reference sequence). The CDR3 here is CASRSGTGGAGLYGYTF. CDR3 sequence (DNA): TGTGCCAGCAGATCCGGGACAGGGGGCGCAGGACTCTATGGCTACACCTTC.

The chain links TRBV6-6 to TRBJ1-2; D ambiguous. V lost 8 bases and J 3 bases, leaving 16 bases between the germline ends. The CDR3 has 14 amino acids. Germline lookup yields CDR1 MNHNY and CDR2 SVGAGI (reference sequence). CDR3 in amino acids: CASCAITIDYGYTF. The CDR3 DNA reads TGTGCCAGCTGTGCTATCACCATCGACTATGGCTACACCTTC.

V and J are TRBV4-2 and TRBJ2-1; D may be TRBD2 (7 bases). Trimming removed 4 bases from V and 6 bases from J, with 19 bases in between. The CDR3 length is 16 residues. Germline-derived CDR1 and CDR2 are LGHNA and YNFKEQ. The CDR3 DNA reads as TGTGCCAGCAGCCTGGGGGGGCAGCCGATAGGCAATGAGCAGTTCTTC. This gives the protein CASSLGGQPIGNEQFF.

The V and J genes are TRBV18 and TRBJ2-7, with D perhaps assigned TRBD1 or TRBD2 (5 bases each). The CDR3 has 13 residues. The ends were cut back, 3 bases at V and 3 bases at J, with 9 bases in the middle. The V gene's germline CDR1 is KGHSH and CDR2 LQKENI. The DNA of the CDR3 is TGTGCCAGCTCACCGGGGGATTTCTACGAGCAGTACGTC. Its protein product is CASSPGDFYEQYV.

The rearrangement uses TRBV7-9 and TRBJ1-4; 12 bases match TRBD1. CDR3 length: 15 residues. Germline V gene data show CDR1 as SEHNR and CDR2 as FQNEAQ (reference sequence). V shed 5 bases, J shed 8 bases, and the junction held 6 bases outside the gene matches. The CDR3 DNA reads as TGTGCCAGCAGCCCCGGGACAGGGGGCAGAGAAAAACTGTTTTTT. It encodes CASSPGTGGREKLFF.

The sample holds one count of this clone. This rearrangement joins TRBV20-1 to TRBJ2-5; D is perhaps TRBD1 (5 bases). Trimming pared 5 bases from V and 4 bases from J, leaving 8 bases between. Per the germline V gene, CDR1 is DFQATT and CDR2 is SNEGSKA (reference sequence). The CDR3 covers 11 residues. The CDR3 region is CSAPRGETQYF. The CDR3, as DNA: TGCAGTGCTCCAAGGGGAGAGACCCAGTACTTC.